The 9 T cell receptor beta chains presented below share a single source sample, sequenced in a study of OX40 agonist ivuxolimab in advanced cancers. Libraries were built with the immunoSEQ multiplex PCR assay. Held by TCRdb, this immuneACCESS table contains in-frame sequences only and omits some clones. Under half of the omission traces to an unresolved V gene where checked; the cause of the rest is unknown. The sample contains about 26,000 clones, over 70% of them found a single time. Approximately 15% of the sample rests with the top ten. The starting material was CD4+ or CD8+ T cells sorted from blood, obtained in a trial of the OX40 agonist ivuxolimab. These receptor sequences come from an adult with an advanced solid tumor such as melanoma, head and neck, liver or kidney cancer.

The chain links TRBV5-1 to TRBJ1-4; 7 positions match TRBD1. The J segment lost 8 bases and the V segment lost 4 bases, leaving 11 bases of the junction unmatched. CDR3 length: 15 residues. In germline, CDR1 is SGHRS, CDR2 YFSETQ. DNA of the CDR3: TGCGCCAGCAGCGTCCTACAGGGGAGCAGGGAAAAACTGTTTTTT. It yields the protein CASSVLQGSREKLFF.

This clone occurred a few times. This CDR3 reads CASSSLGGGFYNEQFF. The CDR3 DNA follows: TGTGCCAGCAGCAGCCTGGGCGGGGGTTTCTACAATGAGCAGTTCTTC. This rearrangement joins TRBV7-8 to TRBJ2-1, with 7 nucleotides matching TRBD2. Germline loops: CDR1 SGHVS, CDR2 FQNEAQ. V lost 5 bases to trimming and J lost 3 bases; unmatched junction nucleotides: 10. This CDR3 spans 16 amino acids.

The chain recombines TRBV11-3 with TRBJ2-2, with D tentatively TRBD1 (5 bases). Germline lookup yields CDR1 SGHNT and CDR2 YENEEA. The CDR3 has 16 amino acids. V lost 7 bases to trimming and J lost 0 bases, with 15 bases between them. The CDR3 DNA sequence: TGTGCCAGCACCCTAGGGCTGGGGCCGAACACCGGGGAGCTGTTTTTT. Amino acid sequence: CASTLGLGPNTGELFF.

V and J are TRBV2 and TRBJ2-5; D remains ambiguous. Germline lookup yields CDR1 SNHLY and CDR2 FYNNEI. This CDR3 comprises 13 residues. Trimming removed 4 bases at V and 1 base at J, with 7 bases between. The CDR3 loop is CASSGASQETQYF. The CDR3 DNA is TGTGCCAGCAGTGGAGCCTCCCAAGAGACCCAGTACTTC.

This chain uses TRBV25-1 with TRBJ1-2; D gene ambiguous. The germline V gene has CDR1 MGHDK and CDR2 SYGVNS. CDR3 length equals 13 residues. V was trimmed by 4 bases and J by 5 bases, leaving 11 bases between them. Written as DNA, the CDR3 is TGTGCCAGCAGTGCCGAATTAGGGTATGGCTACACCTTC. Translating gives CASSAELGYGYTF.

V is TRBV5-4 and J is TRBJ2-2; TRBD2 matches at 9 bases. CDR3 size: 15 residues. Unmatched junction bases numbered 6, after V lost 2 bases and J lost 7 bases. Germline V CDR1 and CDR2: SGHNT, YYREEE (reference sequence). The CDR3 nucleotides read TGTGCCAGCAGCTTAGGGACTAGCCGTATCGGGGAGCTGTTTTTT. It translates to CASSLGTSRIGELFF. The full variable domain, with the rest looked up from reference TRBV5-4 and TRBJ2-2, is ETGVTQSPTHLIKTRGQQVTLRCSSQSGHNTVSWYQQALGQGPQFIFQYYREEENGRGNFPPRFSGLQFPNYSSELNVNALELDDSALYLCASSLGTSRIGELFFGEGSRLTVL.

CDR3 nucleotide sequence: TGTGCCAGCACTCGAGGGCGGACCAGCTCCTACGAGCAGTACTTC. Translated: CASTRGRTSSYEQYF. This sequence joins TRBV6-1 and TRBJ2-7; a weak D match, TRBD2 (5 bases). The CDR3 sequence is 15 residues long. Germline V lookup: CDR1 MNHNS, CDR2 SASEGT. The V gene lost 7 bases and the J gene lost 0 bases, with 16 bases spanning the gap.

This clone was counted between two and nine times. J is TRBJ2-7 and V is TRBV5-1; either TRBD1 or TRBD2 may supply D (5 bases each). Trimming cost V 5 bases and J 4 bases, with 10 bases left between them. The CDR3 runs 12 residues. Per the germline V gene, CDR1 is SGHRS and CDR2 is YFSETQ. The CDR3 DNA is TGCGCCAGCAGTCGGGACGGGTACGAGCAGTACTTC. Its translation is CASSRDGYEQYF.

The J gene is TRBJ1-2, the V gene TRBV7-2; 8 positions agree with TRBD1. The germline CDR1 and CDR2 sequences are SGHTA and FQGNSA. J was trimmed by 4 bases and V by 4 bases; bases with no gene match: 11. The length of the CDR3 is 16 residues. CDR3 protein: CASSSTWTGRGYGYTF. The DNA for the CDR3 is TGTGCCAGCAGCTCGACGTGGACAGGGAGGGGCTATGGCTACACCTTC.